This TCR beta chain derives from a study of CD8 T cells in Susac syndrome. TCR beta sequencing was performed on blood CD8+ and CD4+ T cells. The multiple sclerosis controls were treatment-naive patients affected by stable or active relapsing-remitting disease. V was pared by 4 bases and J by 6 bases, with 9 bases of the junction left unmatched. Germline CDR1 is SGHNT and CDR2 is YYREEE (reference sequence). The CDR3 extends over 15 amino acids. RNA amounts of roughly 0.5 to 1 ug underwent reverse transcription with random hexamers. TCRdb recomputed calls from the immunoSEQ multiplex PCR reads with MiXCR, one row per CDR3 protein. The data hold 200,000 or so distinct CDR3 sequences, with about 95% observed a single time.

Input material: CD4+ T cells from PBMCs. J is TRBJ2-3 and V is TRBV5-4; TRBD2 matches at 9 bases. This sequence was found in a human donor with multiple sclerosis. As DNA, the CDR3 is TGTGCCAGCAGCCTGAGGGCGGGGGGGCCGGATACGCAGTATTTT. Translating it yields CASSLRAGGPDTQYF.